The subject of this entry is one TCR beta chain. No antigen is known for it. It has no much larger one-base neighbor in the sample; base qualities were not kept. The data originate from a study of blood T cell repertoires in COVID-19 (dated by TCRdb to 2019 to 2021). Background on the whole study: Collaborator samples came from the United States, Italy and Spain and covered acute and convalescent phases of COVID-19. The samples were drawn from the first 160 participants of the ongoing ImmuneRACE study and from some 1,300 subjects provided by 6 global collaborators. The sample metadata nearly always contained a de-identified subject ID, COVID-19 status, age in years and sex. The dataset comprised deeply sampled blood TCRbeta repertoires from subjects exposed to, actively infected with, or recovered from COVID-19. The prospective study material was composed of cDNA or gDNA derived from T cells, B-cell-depleted T cells, or PBMCs. The repertoires were released in a freely available public database meant as a resource for research on the immune response to SARS-CoV-2. Where available, HLA class I and class II types were obtained from metadata supplied by the sample provider rather than from assay-based typing. Study-wide conclusions, independent of this receptor: The quantity of clinical and demographic metadata differed by source and by participant and was supplied without curation.

From the germline V gene, CDR1 is MNHEY and CDR2 is SVGEGT. Including the terminal cysteine and phenylalanine, the CDR3 comprises 15 residues. Only CDR3 DNA remains: 45 bases, in frame from the first base. The germline V and J ends show losses of 4 bases and 6 bases respectively, and no gene match explains 5 bases of the junction. TCRbeta CDR3 regions were amplified from genomic DNA using the immunoSEQ Assay, a bias-controlled multiplex PCR. Per the authors' processing: Nucleated cell counts per sample were estimated from amplification of reference gene primers within the assay. Sequence reads were collapsed and filtered to measure the absolute abundance of every unique TCRbeta CDR3 rearrangement. For each sample, productive Simpson clonality was calculated as the square root of Simpson's diversity index across productive rearrangements. TCRdb carries this immuneACCESS record with in-frame sequences only. Its versions omit some clonotypes, under half of them owing to an unresolved V gene in the studies checked, with the rest unexplained. V and J calls and clone size are as listed in that table; D and trimming were resolved from the DNA. The sample table lists about 46,000 clones, over 80% of them with a count of one. 15% to 20% of the sample goes to the ten largest clones.

Each collaborating institution followed its own protocols to collect whole blood in K2EDTA tubes. For TCRbeta analysis, collaborator samples were shipped as frozen whole blood, as isolated PBMCs, or as DNA extracted from either sample type. This clonotype was sampled from a human donor in a cohort sampled during active COVID-19. Material: peripheral blood. The V gene is TRBV6-2 or TRBV6-3 and the J gene is TRBJ1-6, with 8 central nucleotides matching TRBD1. The bases read TGTGCCAGCAGTTGGGACAGGCGGATTAATTCACCCCTCCACTTT. This translates into CASSWDRRINSPLHF.